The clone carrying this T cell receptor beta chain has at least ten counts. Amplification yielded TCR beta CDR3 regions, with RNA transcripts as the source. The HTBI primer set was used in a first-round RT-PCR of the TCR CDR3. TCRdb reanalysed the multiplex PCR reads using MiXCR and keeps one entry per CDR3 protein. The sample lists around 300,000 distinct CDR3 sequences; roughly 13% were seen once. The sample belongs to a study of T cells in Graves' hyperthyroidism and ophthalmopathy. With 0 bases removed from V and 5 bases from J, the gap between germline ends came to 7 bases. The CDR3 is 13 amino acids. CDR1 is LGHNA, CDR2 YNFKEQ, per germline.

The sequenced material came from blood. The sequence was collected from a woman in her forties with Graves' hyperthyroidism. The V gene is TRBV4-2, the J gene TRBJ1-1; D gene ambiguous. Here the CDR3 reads CASSQDRRTEAFF. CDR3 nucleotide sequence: TGTGCCAGCAGCCAAGATCGACGGACTGAAGCTTTCTTT.